This T cell receptor (beta chain) comes out of a study of Ad26.COV2.S vaccination and SARS-CoV-2 variants. The CDR3 loop spans 14 amino acids. The trim removed 4 bases at V and 5 bases at J, leaving 2 bases unmatched. Per the germline V gene, CDR1 is KGHSH and CDR2 is LQKENI. Profiled with immunoSEQ multiplex PCR; TCRdb holds only in-frame clones, not every one. Counted here are about 400,000 clones, 70% to 90% occurring once; the ten biggest clones make up 1.5% to 2%. A note on this clone: Additional DNA sequences in this sample encode the identical CDR3.

Specified treatment: about 20 received Ad26.COV2.S at low or high dose, single or two shots; 5 received placebo; per-sample allocation not given. Collection of samples fell on day 63 after the first vaccine or placebo injection. Immunization relied on an Ad26 vector, which expressed Wuhan-strain SARS-CoV-2 spike. V gene TRBV18 combines with J gene TRBJ1-6; 7 nucleotides align to TRBD1. Source: peripheral blood, taken in a trial of Ad26.COV2.S vaccine versus placebo. The clonotype was recovered from a person aged 18-65 years who received the Ad26.COV2.S COVID-19 vaccine or a placebo. The chain's CDR3 is CASSRGQDNSPLHF. The DNA for the CDR3 is TGTGCCAGCTCACGAGGACAGGATAATTCACCCCTCCACTTT.